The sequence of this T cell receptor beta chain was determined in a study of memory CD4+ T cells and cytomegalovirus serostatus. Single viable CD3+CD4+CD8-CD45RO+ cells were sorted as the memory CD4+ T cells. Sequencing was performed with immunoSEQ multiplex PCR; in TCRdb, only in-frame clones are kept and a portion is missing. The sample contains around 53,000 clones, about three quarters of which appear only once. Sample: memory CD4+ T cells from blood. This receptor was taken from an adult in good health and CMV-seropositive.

DNA for the CDR3: TGTGCCAGCAGCTTGACCGGCAGGGACGAATCACCCCTCCACTTT. Its translation is CASSLTGRDESPLHF. The V and J genes are TRBV7-3 and TRBJ1-6; tentative D call: TRBD1 (5 bases). Looked up from germline, CDR1 is SGHTA and CDR2 is FQGTGA. Trimming took off 3 bases at V and 10 bases at J, with 16 bases between the two ends. The CDR3 sequence is 15 residues long.